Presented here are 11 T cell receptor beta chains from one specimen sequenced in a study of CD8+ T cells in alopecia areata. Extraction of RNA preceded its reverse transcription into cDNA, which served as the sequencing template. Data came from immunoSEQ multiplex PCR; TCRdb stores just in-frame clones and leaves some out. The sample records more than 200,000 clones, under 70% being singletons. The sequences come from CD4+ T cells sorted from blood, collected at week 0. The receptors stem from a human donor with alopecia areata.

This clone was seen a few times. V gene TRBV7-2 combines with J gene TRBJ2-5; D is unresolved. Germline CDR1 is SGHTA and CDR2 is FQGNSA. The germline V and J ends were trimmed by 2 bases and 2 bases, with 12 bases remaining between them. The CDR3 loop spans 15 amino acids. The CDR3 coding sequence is TGTGCCAGCAGCTTAATCGGCGTGGGGCAAGAGACCCAGTACTTC. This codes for CASSLIGVGQETQYF.

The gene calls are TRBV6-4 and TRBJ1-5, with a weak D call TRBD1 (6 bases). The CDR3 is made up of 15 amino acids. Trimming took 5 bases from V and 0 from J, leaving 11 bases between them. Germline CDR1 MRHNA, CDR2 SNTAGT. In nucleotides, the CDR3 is TGTGCCAGCAGTCCGGACAGCTATAGCAATCAGCCCCAGCATTTT. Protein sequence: CASSPDSYSNQPQHF.

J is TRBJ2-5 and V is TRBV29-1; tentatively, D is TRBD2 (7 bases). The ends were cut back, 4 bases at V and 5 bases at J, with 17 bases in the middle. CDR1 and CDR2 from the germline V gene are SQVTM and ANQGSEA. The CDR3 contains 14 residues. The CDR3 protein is CSVGSVGGPETQYF. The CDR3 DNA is TGCAGCGTTGGTTCAGTCGGGGGGCCCGAGACCCAGTACTTC.

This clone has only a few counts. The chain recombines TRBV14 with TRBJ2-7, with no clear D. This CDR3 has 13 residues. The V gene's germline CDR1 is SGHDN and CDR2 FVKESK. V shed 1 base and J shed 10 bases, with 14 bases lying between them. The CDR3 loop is CASSQGDQAAQYF. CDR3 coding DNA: TGTGCCAGCAGCCAAGGAGATCAGGCAGCTCAGTACTTC.

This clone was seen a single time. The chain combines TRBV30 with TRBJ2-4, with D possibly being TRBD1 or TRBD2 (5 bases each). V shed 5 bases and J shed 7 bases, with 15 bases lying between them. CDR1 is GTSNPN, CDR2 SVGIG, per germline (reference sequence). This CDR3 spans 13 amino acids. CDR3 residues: CAWAQGVKNIQYF. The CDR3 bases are TGTGCCTGGGCTCAGGGAGTAAAGAACATTCAGTACTTC.

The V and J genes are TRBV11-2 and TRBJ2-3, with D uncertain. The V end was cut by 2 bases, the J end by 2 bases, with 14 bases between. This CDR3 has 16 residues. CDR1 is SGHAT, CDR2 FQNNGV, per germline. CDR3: CASSLRARAHTDTQYF. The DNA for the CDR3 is TGTGCCAGCAGCTTACGGGCCAGAGCCCACACAGATACGCAGTATTTT.

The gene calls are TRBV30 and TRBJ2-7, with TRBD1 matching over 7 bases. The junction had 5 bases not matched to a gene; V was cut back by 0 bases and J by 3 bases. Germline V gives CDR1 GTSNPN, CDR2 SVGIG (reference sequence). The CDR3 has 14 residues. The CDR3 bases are TGTGCCTGGAGTGTCCAGACAGGGCGCTACGAGCAGTACTTC. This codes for CAWSVQTGRYEQYF.

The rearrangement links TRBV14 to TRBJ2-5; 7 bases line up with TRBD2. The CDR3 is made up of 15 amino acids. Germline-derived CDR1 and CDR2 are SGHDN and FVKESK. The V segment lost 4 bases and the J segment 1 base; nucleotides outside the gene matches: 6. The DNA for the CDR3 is TGTGCCAGCAGCCCACTGAGCGGGATCCAAGAGACCCAGTACTTC. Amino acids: CASSPLSGIQETQYF.

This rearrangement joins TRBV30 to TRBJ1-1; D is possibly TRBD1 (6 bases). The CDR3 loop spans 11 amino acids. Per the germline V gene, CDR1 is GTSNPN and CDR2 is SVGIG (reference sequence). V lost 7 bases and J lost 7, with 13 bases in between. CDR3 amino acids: CAYADRLEAFF. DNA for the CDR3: TGTGCCTACGCAGACAGGCTTGAAGCTTTCTTT.

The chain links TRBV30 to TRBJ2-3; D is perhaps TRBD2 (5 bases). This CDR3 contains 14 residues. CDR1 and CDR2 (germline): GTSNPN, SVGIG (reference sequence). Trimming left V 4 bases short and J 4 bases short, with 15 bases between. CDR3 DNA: TGTGCCTGGAAAAGACCCGGAGGCGCAGATACGCAGTATTTT. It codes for CAWKRPGGADTQYF.

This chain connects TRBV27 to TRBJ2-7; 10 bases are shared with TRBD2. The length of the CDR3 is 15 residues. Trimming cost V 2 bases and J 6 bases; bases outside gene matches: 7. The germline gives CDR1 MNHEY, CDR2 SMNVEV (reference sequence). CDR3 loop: CASSLRAGGPSEQYF. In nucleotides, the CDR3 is TGTGCCAGCAGTTTACGAGCGGGGGGGCCATCCGAGCAGTACTTC.